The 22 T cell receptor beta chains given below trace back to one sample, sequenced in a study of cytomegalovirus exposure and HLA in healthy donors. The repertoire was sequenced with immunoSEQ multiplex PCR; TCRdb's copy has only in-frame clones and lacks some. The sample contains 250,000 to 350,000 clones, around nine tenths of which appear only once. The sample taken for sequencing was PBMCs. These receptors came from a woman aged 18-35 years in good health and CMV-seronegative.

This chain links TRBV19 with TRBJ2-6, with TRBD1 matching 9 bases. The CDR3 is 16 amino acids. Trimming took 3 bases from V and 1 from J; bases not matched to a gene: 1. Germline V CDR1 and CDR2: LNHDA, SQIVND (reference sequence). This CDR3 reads CASSMTGGSGANVLTF. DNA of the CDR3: TGTGCCAGTAGTATGACAGGGGGATCTGGGGCCAACGTCCTGACTTTC.

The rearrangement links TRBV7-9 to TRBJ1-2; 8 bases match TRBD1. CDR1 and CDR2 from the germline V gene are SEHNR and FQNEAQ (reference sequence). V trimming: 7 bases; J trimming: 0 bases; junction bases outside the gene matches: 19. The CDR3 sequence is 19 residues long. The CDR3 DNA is TGTGCCAGCAACGGACCATCCCCCAAGGGACAGGCTACTAACTATGGCTACACCTTC. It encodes CASNGPSPKGQATNYGYTF.

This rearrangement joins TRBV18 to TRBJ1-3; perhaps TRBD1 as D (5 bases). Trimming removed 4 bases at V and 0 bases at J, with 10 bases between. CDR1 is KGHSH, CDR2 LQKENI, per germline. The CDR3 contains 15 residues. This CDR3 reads CASSLLDSSGNTIYF. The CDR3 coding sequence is TGTGCCAGCTCACTCTTAGACAGCTCTGGAAACACCATATATTTT.

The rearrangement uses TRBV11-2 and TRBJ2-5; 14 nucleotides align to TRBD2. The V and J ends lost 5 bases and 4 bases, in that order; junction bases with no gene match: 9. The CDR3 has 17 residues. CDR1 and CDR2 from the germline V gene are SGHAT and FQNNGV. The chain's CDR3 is CASSRRTSGRIVETQYF. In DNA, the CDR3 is TGTGCCAGCAGCCGACGGACTAGCGGGAGGATAGTAGAGACCCAGTACTTC.

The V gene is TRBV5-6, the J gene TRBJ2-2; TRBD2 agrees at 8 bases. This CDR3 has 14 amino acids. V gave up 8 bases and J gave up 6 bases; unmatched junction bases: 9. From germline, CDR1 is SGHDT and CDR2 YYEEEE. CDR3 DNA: TGTGCCAGTACCTCGGCGGGAGGTCCCGGGGAGCTGTTTTTT. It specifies CASTSAGGPGELFF.

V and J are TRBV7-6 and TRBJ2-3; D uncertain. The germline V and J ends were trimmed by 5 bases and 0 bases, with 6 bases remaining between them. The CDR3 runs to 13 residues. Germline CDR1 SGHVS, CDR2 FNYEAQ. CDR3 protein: CASSRASTDTQYF. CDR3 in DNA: TGTGCCAGCAGCCGAGCTAGCACAGATACGCAGTATTTT.

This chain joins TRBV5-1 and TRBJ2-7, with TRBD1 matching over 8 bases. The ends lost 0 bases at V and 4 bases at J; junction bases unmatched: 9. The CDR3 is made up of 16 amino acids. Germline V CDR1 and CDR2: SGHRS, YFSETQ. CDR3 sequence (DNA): TGCGCCAGCAGCTTGGGGTGGAGACAGGGGTGGTACGAGCAGTACTTC. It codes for CASSLGWRQGWYEQYF.

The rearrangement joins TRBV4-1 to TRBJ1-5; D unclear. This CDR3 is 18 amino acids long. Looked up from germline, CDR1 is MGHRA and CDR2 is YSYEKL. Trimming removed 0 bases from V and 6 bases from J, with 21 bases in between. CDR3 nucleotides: TGCGCCAGCAGCCAAGATAGGGTTCCGGGCGGTGGGAGTCAGCCCCAGCATTTT. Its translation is CASSQDRVPGGGSQPQHF.

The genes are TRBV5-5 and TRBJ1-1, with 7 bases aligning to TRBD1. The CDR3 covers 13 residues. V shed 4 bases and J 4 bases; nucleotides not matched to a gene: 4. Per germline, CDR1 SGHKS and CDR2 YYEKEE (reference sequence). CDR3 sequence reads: CASSMTGTTEAFF. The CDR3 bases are TGTGCCAGCAGCATGACAGGGACCACTGAAGCTTTCTTT.

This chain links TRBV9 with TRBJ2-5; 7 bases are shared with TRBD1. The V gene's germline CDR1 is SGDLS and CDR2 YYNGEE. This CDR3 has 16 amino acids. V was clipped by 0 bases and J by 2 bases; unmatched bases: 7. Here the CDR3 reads CASSVAVGRGQETQYF. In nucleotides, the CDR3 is TGTGCCAGCAGCGTAGCGGTCGGCAGGGGGCAAGAGACCCAGTACTTC. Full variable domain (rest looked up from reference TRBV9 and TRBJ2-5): DSGVTQTPKHLITATGQRVTLRCSPRSGDLSVYWYQQSLDQGLQFLIQYYNGEERAKGNILERFSAQQFPDLHSELNLSSLELGDSALYFCASSVAVGRGQETQYFGPGTRLLVL.

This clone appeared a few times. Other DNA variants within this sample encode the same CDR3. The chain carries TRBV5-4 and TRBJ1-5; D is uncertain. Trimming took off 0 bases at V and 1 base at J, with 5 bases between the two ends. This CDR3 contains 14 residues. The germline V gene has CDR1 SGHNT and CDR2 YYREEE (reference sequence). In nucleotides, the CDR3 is TGTGCCAGCAGCTTGGGTCCGAGCAATCAGCCCCAGCATTTT. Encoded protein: CASSLGPSNQPQHF.

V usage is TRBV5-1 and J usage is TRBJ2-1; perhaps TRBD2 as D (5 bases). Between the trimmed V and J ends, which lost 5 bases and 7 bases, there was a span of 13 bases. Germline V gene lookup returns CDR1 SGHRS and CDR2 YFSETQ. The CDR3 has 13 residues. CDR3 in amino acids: CASRPDSNNEQFF. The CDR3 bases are TGCGCCAGCAGACCGGACTCAAATAATGAGCAGTTCTTC.

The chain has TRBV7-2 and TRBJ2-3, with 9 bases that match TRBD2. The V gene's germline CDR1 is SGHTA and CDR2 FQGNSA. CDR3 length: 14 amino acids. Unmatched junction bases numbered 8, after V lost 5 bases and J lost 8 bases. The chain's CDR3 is CASSPGLAFATQYF. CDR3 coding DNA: TGTGCCAGCAGCCCGGGACTAGCTTTTGCTACGCAGTATTTT.

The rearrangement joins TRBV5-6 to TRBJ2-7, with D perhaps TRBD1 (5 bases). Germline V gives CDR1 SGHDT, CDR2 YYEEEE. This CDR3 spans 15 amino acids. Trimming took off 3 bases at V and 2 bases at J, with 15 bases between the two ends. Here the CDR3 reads CASSSPRTPTYEQYF. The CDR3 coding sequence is TGTGCCAGCAGCTCCCCCCGGACACCGACCTACGAGCAGTACTTC.

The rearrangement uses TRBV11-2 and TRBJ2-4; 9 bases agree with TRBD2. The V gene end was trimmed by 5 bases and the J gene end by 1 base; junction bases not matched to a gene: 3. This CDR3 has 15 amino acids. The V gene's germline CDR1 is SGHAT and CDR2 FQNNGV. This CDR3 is CASSPSGRAKNIQYF. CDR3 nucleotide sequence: TGTGCCAGCAGCCCCAGCGGGAGGGCCAAAAACATTCAGTACTTC.

The CDR3 is CASSLGQIFYEQYF. The CDR3 coding sequence is TGTGCCAGCAGCTTGGGGCAAATTTTCTACGAGCAGTACTTC. V gene TRBV5-6 combines with J gene TRBJ2-7; D is uncertain. Per the germline V gene, CDR1 is SGHDT and CDR2 is YYEEEE. This CDR3 comprises 14 residues. V was trimmed by 0 bases and J by 3 bases, leaving 10 bases between them.

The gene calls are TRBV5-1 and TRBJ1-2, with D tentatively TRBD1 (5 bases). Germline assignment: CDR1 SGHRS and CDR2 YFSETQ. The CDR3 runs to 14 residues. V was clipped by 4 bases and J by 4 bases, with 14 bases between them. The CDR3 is CASSPRRGTYGYTF. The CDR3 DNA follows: TGCGCCAGCAGCCCACGACGGGGGACCTATGGCTACACCTTC.

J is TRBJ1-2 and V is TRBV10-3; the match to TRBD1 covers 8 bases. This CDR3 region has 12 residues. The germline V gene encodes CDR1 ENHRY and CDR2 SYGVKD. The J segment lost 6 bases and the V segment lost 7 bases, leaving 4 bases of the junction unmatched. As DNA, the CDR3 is TGTGCCATCACAGGGGGCGGGCATGGCTACACCTTC. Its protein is CAITGGGHGYTF.

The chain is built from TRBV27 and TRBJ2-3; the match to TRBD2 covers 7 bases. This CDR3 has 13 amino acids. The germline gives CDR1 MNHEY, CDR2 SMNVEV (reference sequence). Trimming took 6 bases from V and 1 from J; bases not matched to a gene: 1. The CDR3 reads CASRSGGTDTQYF. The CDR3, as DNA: TGTGCCAGCAGGAGCGGGGGCACAGATACGCAGTATTTT.

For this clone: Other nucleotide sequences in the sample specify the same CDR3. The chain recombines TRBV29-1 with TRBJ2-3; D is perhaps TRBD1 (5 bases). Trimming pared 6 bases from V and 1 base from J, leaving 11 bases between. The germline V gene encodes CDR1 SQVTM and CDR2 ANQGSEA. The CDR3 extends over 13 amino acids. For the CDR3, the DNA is TGCAGCGTCCGTACAGGTGGCACAGATACGCAGTATTTT. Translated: CSVRTGGTDTQYF.

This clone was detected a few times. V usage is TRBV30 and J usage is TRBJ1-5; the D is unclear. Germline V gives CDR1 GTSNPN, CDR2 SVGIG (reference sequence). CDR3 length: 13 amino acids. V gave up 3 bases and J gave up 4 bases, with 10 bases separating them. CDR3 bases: TGTGCCTGGAGAGGCCCAGGAAATCAGCCCCAGCATTTT. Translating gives CAWRGPGNQPQHF.

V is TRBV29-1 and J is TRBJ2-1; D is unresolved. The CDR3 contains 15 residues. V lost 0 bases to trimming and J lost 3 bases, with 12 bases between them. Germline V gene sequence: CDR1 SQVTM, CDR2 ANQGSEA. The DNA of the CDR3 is TGCAGCGTTGAAGAAACCAGCGCAAACTACAATGAGCAGTTCTTC. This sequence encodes CSVEETSANYNEQFF.